A single sample is the source of the 11 T cell receptor beta chains below, sequenced in a study of CD8 T cells in Susac syndrome (dated by TCRdb to about 2019). Preparation of the library involved the immunoSEQ multiplex PCR assay. RNA was extracted using the RNeasy kit, and about 0.45 to 1 ug of the RNA was reverse transcribed with random hexamers. TCRdb trimmed public reads at Q25 via fastp, called clones via MiXCR and kept in-frame beta chains. Every entry covers one CDR3 protein and lists the most common genes and DNA from its rows. The sample table lists some 150,000 distinct CDR3 sequences, about 95% of them with a count of one. The ten largest clones represent roughly 0.15% of the sample. Sample: CD8+ T cells from PBMCs. These receptors originate from a human donor with multiple sclerosis.

This rearrangement joins TRBV6-5 to TRBJ2-7, with 7 bases aligning to TRBD1. This CDR3 spans 13 amino acids. CDR1 is MNHEY and CDR2 is SVGAGI in the germline V gene. J gave up 2 bases and V 7 bases, and 5 bases lay outside the gene matches. CDR3 region: CASMTGPPYEQYF. Here the CDR3 DNA reads TGTGCCAGCATGACAGGGCCCCCCTACGAGCAGTACTTC.

The chain uses TRBV15 and TRBJ2-1, with 13 bases matching TRBD2. The CDR3 runs to 17 residues. V trimming: 8 bases; J trimming: 0 bases; junction bases outside the gene matches: 7. Per the germline V gene, CDR1 is LNHNV and CDR2 is YYDKDF (reference sequence). In DNA form, the CDR3 reads TGTGCCACCTCCGGGACTAGCGGGACTAGCTCCTACAATGAGCAGTTCTTC. Translated: CATSGTSGTSSYNEQFF.

V usage is TRBV5-1 and J usage is TRBJ1-1; D gene uncertain. The V gene's germline CDR1 is SGHRS and CDR2 YFSETQ. This CDR3 region has 14 residues. V shed 2 bases and J shed 1 base, with 9 bases lying between them. The CDR3 protein is CASSLDLGNTEAFF. The DNA for the CDR3 is TGCGCCAGCAGCTTAGACCTTGGGAACACTGAAGCTTTCTTT.

CDR3 amino acids: CASTPTGDPDSPLHF. CDR3 in DNA: TGTGCCAGCACCCCCACGGGGGACCCGGATTCACCCCTCCACTTT. This chain connects TRBV9 to TRBJ1-6; perhaps TRBD1 as D (5 bases). CDR1 SGDLS and CDR2 YYNGEE come from the germline V gene. The CDR3 sequence is 15 residues long. V was clipped by 6 bases and J by 8 bases, with 18 bases between them. Full variable domain (rest looked up from reference TRBV9 and TRBJ1-6): DSGVTQTPKHLITATGQRVTLRCSPRSGDLSVYWYQQSLDQGLQFLIQYYNGEERAKGNILERFSAQQFPDLHSELNLSSLELGDSALYFCASTPTGDPDSPLHFGNGTRLTVT.

The chain carries TRBV20-1 and TRBJ1-2; perhaps TRBD1 as D (5 bases). The CDR3 is 14 amino acids. Germline-derived CDR1 and CDR2 are DFQATT and SNEGSKA (reference sequence). The V gene lost 6 bases and the J gene lost 1 base, with 15 bases spanning the gap. This chain's CDR3 is CSAWDGELNYGYTF. The CDR3 coding sequence is TGCAGTGCGTGGGACGGGGAGCTTAACTATGGCTACACCTTC.

The CDR3 is CASSPEEGLVKNIQYF. CDR3 DNA: TGCGCCAGCAGCCCGGAGGAGGGGTTGGTCAAAAACATTCAGTACTTC. V is TRBV5-1 and J is TRBJ2-4; TRBD2 is a possible D gene (6 bases). Trimming took 4 bases from V and 3 from J, leaving 17 bases between them. Germline loops: CDR1 SGHRS, CDR2 YFSETQ. CDR3 size: 16 residues.

Regarding this clonotype: Relative to the germline gene, one junction end is altered; a read error may explain this. The chain uses TRBV23-1 and TRBJ1-1, with D tentatively TRBD1 (5 bases). TRBV23-1 is an open reading frame, and its role is uncertain. The CDR3 is made up of 12 amino acids. As DNA, the CDR3 is TGCGCCGGGGCTTCAATGAACACTGAAGCCTTCTTT. Amino acid sequence: CAGASMNTEAFF.

This clonotype occurred once. The CDR3 region has the DNA TGCAGCGTGGCCGGGGGGGGCTTGGCGGAGACCCAGTACTTC. It translates to CSVAGGGLAETQYF. The rearrangement uses TRBV29-1 and TRBJ2-5, with 8 bases fitting TRBD2. This CDR3 has 14 amino acids. The ends lost 6 bases at V and 5 bases at J; junction bases unmatched: 11. Germline CDR1 reads SQVTM; CDR2 reads ANQGSEA.

The chain joins TRBV13 to TRBJ1-2; D might be TRBD1 (6 bases). The CDR3 totals 17 residues. Germline V gene data show CDR1 as PRHDT and CDR2 as FYEKMQ (reference sequence). Between the trimmed V and J ends, which lost 0 bases and 4 bases, there was a span of 18 bases. For the CDR3, the DNA is TGTGCCAGCAGCTTAGGCCCGTTAGGGGGGGCCGGCTATGGCTACACCTTC. This sequence encodes CASSLGPLGGAGYGYTF. Full variable domain (remainder filled in from reference TRBV13 and TRBJ1-2): AAGVIQSPRHLIKEKRETATLKCYPIPRHDTVYWYQQGPGQDPQFLISFYEKMQSDKGSIPDRFSAQQFSDYHSELNMSSLELGDSALYFCASSLGPLGGAGYGYTFGSGTRLTVV.

The rearrangement uses TRBV10-2 and TRBJ2-5, with TRBD1 matching over 7 bases. The germline CDR1 and CDR2 sequences are WSHSY and SAAADI. The ends lost 6 bases at V and 5 bases at J; junction bases unmatched: 9. The CDR3 runs to 14 residues. CDR3 sequence (DNA): TGCGCCAGCAGACTCCGGGACAGCGAGGAGACCCAGTACTTC. Its translation is CASRLRDSEETQYF.

This clonotype was seen a single time. The chain uses TRBV6-4 and TRBJ2-2; maybe TRBD1 (5 bases). This CDR3 spans 14 amino acids. The V and J ends lost 2 bases and 3 bases respectively, with 7 bases between them. Germline V CDR1 and CDR2: MRHNA, SNTAGT. CDR3 sequence (DNA): TGTGCCAGCAGTGACGGGGCGGACACCGGGGAGCTGTTTTTT. Residues: CASSDGADTGELFF.